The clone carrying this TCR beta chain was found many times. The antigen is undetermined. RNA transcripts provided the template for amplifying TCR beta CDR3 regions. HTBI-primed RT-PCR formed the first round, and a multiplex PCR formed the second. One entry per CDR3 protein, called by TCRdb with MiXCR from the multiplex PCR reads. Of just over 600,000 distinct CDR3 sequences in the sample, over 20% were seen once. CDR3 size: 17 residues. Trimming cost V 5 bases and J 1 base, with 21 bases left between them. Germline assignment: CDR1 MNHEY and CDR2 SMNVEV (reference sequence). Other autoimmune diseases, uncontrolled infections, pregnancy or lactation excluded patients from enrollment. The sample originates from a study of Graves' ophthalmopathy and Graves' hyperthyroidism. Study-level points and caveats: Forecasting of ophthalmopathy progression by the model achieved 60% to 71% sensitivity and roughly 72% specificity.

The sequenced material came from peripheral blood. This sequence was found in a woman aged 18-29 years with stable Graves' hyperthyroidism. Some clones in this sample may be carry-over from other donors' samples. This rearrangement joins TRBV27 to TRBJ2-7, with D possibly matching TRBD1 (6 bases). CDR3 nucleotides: TGTGCCAGCAGTCTCTTCGGTCACAGGGTCATATCCTACGAGCAGTACTTC. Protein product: CASSLFGHRVISYEQYF.